This TCR beta chain was documented in a study of shared clonotypes between healthy human individuals. This table comes from immunoSEQ multiplex PCR, and its TCRdb copy is limited to in-frame clones, with some not included. Of 2 million to 3 million clones in the sample, 93% were seen once. Germline CDR1 SGHRS, CDR2 YFSETQ. Deletions cut 4 bases from V and 2 bases from J, with 13 bases between. CDR3 size: 14 residues. The receptor's source is a man aged 18 to 35 in good health. Some clones in this sample may be carry-over from other donors' samples. Sequencing used naive CD4+ T cells from PBMCs. The subset: CD45RA+ positively selected. The chain employs TRBV5-1 and TRBJ2-7, with D hard to call. The CDR3 region is CASSPLLAAYEQYF. For the CDR3, the DNA is TGCGCCAGCAGCCCGCTGCTGGCCGCCTACGAGCAGTACTTC.